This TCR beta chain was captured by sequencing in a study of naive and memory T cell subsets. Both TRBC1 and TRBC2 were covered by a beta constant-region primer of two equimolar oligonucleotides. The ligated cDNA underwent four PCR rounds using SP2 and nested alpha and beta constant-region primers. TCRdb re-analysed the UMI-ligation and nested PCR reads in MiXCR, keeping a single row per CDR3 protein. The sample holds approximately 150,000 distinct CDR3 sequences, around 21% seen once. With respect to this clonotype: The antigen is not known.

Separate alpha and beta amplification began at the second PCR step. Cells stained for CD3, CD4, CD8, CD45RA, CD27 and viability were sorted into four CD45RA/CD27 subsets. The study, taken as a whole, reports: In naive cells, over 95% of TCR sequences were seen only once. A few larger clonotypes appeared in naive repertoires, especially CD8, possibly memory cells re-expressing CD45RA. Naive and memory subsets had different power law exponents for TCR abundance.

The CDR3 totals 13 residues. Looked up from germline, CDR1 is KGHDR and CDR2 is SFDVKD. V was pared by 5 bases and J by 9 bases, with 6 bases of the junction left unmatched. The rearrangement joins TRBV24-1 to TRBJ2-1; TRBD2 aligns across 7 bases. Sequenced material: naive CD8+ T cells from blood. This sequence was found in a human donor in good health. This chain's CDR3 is CATSGGRMGEQFF. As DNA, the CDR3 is TGTGCCACCAGTGGCGGGAGAATGGGTGAGCAGTTCTTC.